These 21 T cell receptor beta chains came from one sample sequenced in a study of identical twins. TCRdb itself ran the 5' RACE reads through MiXCR, one entry per CDR3 protein. The sample has roughly 1,500,000 distinct CDR3 sequences, around 33% seen once. The sample consisted of cord blood. The source of these receptors is a newborn girl in good health.

This chain connects TRBV20-1 to TRBJ2-7, with D hard to call. The CDR3 runs 14 residues. V lost 6 bases and J lost 2, with 17 bases in between. The germline V gene encodes CDR1 DFQATT and CDR2 SNEGSKA (reference sequence). CDR3 bases: TGCAGTGCGCCGTCCGGGTCCAGCGCCTACGAGCAGTACTTC. Protein: CSAPSGSSAYEQYF.

The rearrangement uses TRBV20-1 and TRBJ2-4, with 8 bases identical to TRBD2. Germline V gene data show CDR1 as DFQATT and CDR2 as SNEGSKA (reference sequence). The CDR3 is 13 amino acids. The ends lost 3 bases at V and 4 bases at J; junction bases unmatched: 2. CDR3 in DNA: TGCAGTGCTAGCGGGAGGGGTAAAAACATTCAGTACTTC. Translating it yields CSASGRGKNIQYF.

This clonotype was picked up a small number of times. The rearrangement links TRBV20-1 to TRBJ1-2, with 8 positions matching TRBD1. Trimming at V came to 1 base and at J to 6 bases, leaving 4 bases not matched to a gene. This CDR3 is built from 13 residues. CDR1 DFQATT and CDR2 SNEGSKA come from the germline V gene (reference sequence). The CDR3 region has the DNA TGCAGTGCTAGAGGTGGACAGGGCGATGGCTACACCTTC. The encoded protein is CSARGGQGDGYTF.

This chain links TRBV7-9 with TRBJ2-1, with no clear D. This CDR3 is 15 amino acids long. V shed 10 bases and J shed 0 bases, with 16 bases lying between them. CDR1 and CDR2 from the germline V gene are SEHNR and FQNEAQ (reference sequence). Here the CDR3 DNA reads TGTGCCACCTCCCTTTGGGCTAGCTCCTACAATGAGCAGTTCTTC. This translates into CATSLWASSYNEQFF.

This clonotype has only a few counts. The chain links TRBV12-3 or TRBV12-4 to TRBJ2-3; 10 bases are a match to TRBD2. After removal of 5 bases from V and 4 bases from J, the junction contained 21 bases not matched to a gene. The CDR3 runs to 20 residues. CDR3 sequence: CASSPQGVRLAGDIPDTQYF. Here the CDR3 DNA reads TGTGCCAGCAGTCCACAGGGAGTTCGGCTAGCGGGAGATATCCCAGATACGCAGTATTTT.

This clonotype was detected a few times. The J gene is TRBJ2-3, the V gene TRBV28, with a possible D match to TRBD2 (5 bases). The V and J ends lost 6 bases and 0 bases respectively, with 13 bases between them. This CDR3 comprises 15 residues. CDR1 and CDR2 from the germline V gene are MDHEN and SYDVKM. The CDR3 region is CASSLASESTDTQYF. In DNA form, the CDR3 reads TGTGCCAGCAGCTTAGCGAGTGAAAGCACAGATACGCAGTATTTT.

This sequence joins TRBV20-1 and TRBJ2-5; D is unclear. The end of the DNA fits TRBJ2-7 better, so the J call may be wrong. Per the germline V gene, CDR1 is DFQATT and CDR2 is SNEGSKA (reference sequence). The length of the CDR3 is 13 residues. CDR3 protein: CSAHAPGLYEQYF. CDR3 in DNA: TGCAGTGCTCACGCCCCGGGCCTATACGAGCAGTACTTC.

This clonotype was detected a few times. V is TRBV21-1 and J is TRBJ2-1; the DNA was not compared with TRBD2, the D call given in the table. TRBV21-1 is a recognized pseudogene. The CDR3 has 17 residues. CDR3 residues: CASSKGTSGGAYNEQFF. Here the CDR3 DNA reads TGTGCCAGCAGCAAAGGGACTAGCGGGGGGGCCTACAATGAGCAGTTCTTC.

This clonotype was observed a handful of times. CDR3 amino acids: CASSQGISSYEQYF. The CDR3 DNA reads as TGTGCCAGCAGCCAAGGTATCTCCTCCTACGAGCAGTACTTC. This chain uses TRBV4-2 with TRBJ2-7; D not certain. Germline V gene sequence: CDR1 LGHNA, CDR2 YNFKEQ. V was trimmed by 1 base and J by 0 bases, leaving 7 bases between them. There are 14 residues in the CDR3.

The rearrangement joins TRBV5-1 to TRBJ2-3, with 10 positions matching TRBD2. V shed 1 base and J 1 base; nucleotides not matched to a gene: 12. This CDR3 is 19 amino acids long. Germline lookup yields CDR1 SGHRS and CDR2 YFSETQ. The CDR3 DNA sequence: TGCGCCAGCAGCTTGTTTGGAGCGGGAGGGCCGCCAGGCACAGATACGCAGTATTTT. It is translated as CASSLFGAGGPPGTDTQYF.

This sequence joins TRBV24-1 and TRBJ2-2; D not certain. V was trimmed by 4 bases and J by 4 bases, leaving 3 bases between them. CDR3 size: 12 residues. Germline V CDR1 and CDR2: KGHDR, SFDVKD. CDR3 loop: CATSEGTGELFF. In DNA form, the CDR3 reads TGTGCCACCAGTGAGGGCACCGGGGAGCTGTTTTTT.

This clonotype has a handful of counts. The rearrangement joins TRBV20-1 to TRBJ1-2, with 8 bases lining up with TRBD1. CDR1 DFQATT and CDR2 SNEGSKA come from the germline V gene (reference sequence). CDR3 length: 14 amino acids. The J segment lost 3 bases and the V segment lost 0 bases, leaving 3 bases of the junction unmatched. The CDR3 DNA reads TGCAGTGCTAGAGATGTCAGGGGGCACTATGGCTACACCTTC. Residues: CSARDVRGHYGYTF.

This clonotype was seen a few times. V and J are TRBV20-1 and TRBJ2-7; 10 bases line up with TRBD1. V was pared by 5 bases and J by 2 bases, with 3 bases of the junction left unmatched. CDR3 length equals 13 residues. Germline CDR1 reads DFQATT; CDR2 reads SNEGSKA (reference sequence). The CDR3 DNA reads as TGCAGTGCTGGGACAGGGGAGACCTACGAGCAGTACTTC. It codes for CSAGTGETYEQYF.

This clonotype appeared a few times. The chain recombines TRBV18 with TRBJ2-6, with D unclear. The V and J ends lost 2 bases and 1 base respectively, with 9 bases between them. This CDR3 spans 16 amino acids. Per germline, CDR1 KGHSH and CDR2 LQKENI. This chain's CDR3 is CASSPTGFSGANVLTF. The CDR3 nucleotides are TGTGCCAGCTCACCAACCGGCTTTTCTGGGGCCAACGTCCTGACTTTC.

This clonotype was picked up a small number of times. V usage is TRBV20-1 and J usage is TRBJ2-3, with D possibly matching TRBD2 (5 bases). CDR3 length: 14 residues. V lost 7 bases and J 2 bases, leaving 16 bases between the germline ends. The germline gives CDR1 DFQATT, CDR2 SNEGSKA (reference sequence). The CDR3 protein is CSVPKSGLTDTQYF. DNA of the CDR3: TGCAGTGTCCCAAAGAGCGGTCTCACAGATACGCAGTATTTT.

The chain uses TRBV11-2 and TRBJ2-2; D uncertain. The germline V gene encodes CDR1 SGHAT and CDR2 FQNNGV. Deletions cut 7 bases from V and 1 base from J, with 10 bases between. The CDR3 has 14 amino acids. The CDR3 nucleotides read TGTGCCAGCACCTCCAGGTTGAACACCGGGGAGCTGTTTTTT. Translated: CASTSRLNTGELFF.

V is TRBV5-1 and J is TRBJ1-1, with D possibly TRBD1 on 5 matching bases. From germline, CDR1 is SGHRS and CDR2 YFSETQ. This CDR3 contains 16 residues. The V end was cut by 0 bases, the J end by 0 bases, with 12 bases between. CDR3 in amino acids: CASSLGTVTVNTEAFF. The CDR3, as DNA: TGCGCCAGCAGCTTGGGGACGGTGACAGTGAACACTGAAGCTTTCTTT.

The rearrangement uses TRBV5-1 and TRBJ2-7; TRBD2 is a possible D gene (6 bases). Trimming removed 5 bases from V and 3 bases from J, with 15 bases in between. Germline assignment: CDR1 SGHRS and CDR2 YFSETQ. The CDR3 consists of 14 residues. CDR3 amino acids: CASSRREVVYEQYF. The CDR3 coding sequence is TGCGCCAGCAGTAGGAGGGAAGTGGTCTACGAGCAGTACTTC.

This chain links TRBV20-1 with TRBJ2-4, with 10 bases fitting TRBD2. CDR1 DFQATT and CDR2 SNEGSKA come from the germline V gene (reference sequence). Trimming cost V 6 bases and J 2 bases; bases outside gene matches: 16. CDR3 length: 18 residues. The chain's CDR3 is CSAQKGGLAGVTKNIQYF. The CDR3 nucleotides read TGCAGTGCCCAAAAGGGGGGGCTAGCGGGAGTAACCAAAAACATTCAGTACTTC.

V usage is TRBV28 and J usage is TRBJ2-1; the D gene is possibly TRBD1 (5 bases). The CDR3 spans 10 residues. Germline V CDR1 and CDR2: MDHEN, SYDVKM. The DNA for the CDR3 is TGTGCTGTGGGAAGGGGTGAGCAGTTCTTC. Protein product: CAVGRGEQFF.

This clonotype was detected only a few times. The chain joins TRBV4-1 to TRBJ2-6, with D maybe TRBD1 (6 bases). The CDR3 has 17 amino acids. CDR1 is MGHRA and CDR2 is YSYEKL in the germline V gene. V was cut by 0 bases and J by 0 bases, with 9 bases left in between. CDR3 DNA: TGCGCCAGCAGCCAAGACGAGGACAGCTCTGGGGCCAACGTCCTGACTTTC. This encodes CASSQDEDSSGANVLTF.